What follows are 10 T cell receptor beta chains derived from one specimen sequenced in a study of patients and donors after allogeneic stem cell transplantation. TCRdb redid the calling of the RT-PCR reads with MiXCR, one entry per CDR3 protein. The repertoire holds about 960,000 distinct CDR3 sequences, with more than 15% as singletons. Material for sequencing was blood, either unsorted or a sorted T cell fraction (not recorded which). These receptors came from a human donor who was either an allogeneic HSCT recipient or a stem cell or donor lymphocyte infusion donor (not recorded which). It is not recorded whose cells these are; they may come from a transplant donor.

The chain recombines TRBV9 with TRBJ2-3, with 7 bases that match TRBD2. The CDR3 runs to 16 residues. Per germline, CDR1 SGDLS and CDR2 YYNGEE. V lost 0 bases, J lost 2 bases, and 6 bases stayed unmatched. CDR3 nucleotides: TGTGCCAGCAGCGTAGGGCGCGGGGGTTCCACAGATACGCAGTATTTT. Protein: CASSVGRGGSTDTQYF.

The chain recombines TRBV5-1 with TRBJ2-5; no clear D gene. The CDR3 covers 17 residues. Germline CDR1 is SGHRS and CDR2 is YFSETQ. Trimming shortened V by 4 bases and J by 5 bases, and 24 bases separated the two germline ends. CDR3 protein: CASSHSIRAWAEETQYF. The CDR3 DNA follows: TGCGCCAGCAGCCACTCCATCCGGGCCTGGGCGGAGGAGACCCAGTACTTC.

In this sample, this clonotype turned up a few times. The chain recombines TRBV2 with TRBJ2-7; a weak D match, TRBD2 (5 bases). Trimming shortened V by 6 bases and J by 1 base, and 10 bases separated the two germline ends. CDR3 length: 13 amino acids. Germline V gene lookup returns CDR1 SNHLY and CDR2 FYNNEI. CDR3 DNA: TGTGCCAGCAGCTCCGGGGAATCCTACGAGCAGTACTTC. Translated: CASSSGESYEQYF.

This sequence joins TRBV7-9 and TRBJ1-6; no clear D gene. The germline gives CDR1 SEHNR, CDR2 FQNEAQ (reference sequence). Trimming took off 0 bases at V and 6 bases at J, with 6 bases between the two ends. The length of the CDR3 is 14 residues. The CDR3 protein is CASSLATSNSPLHF. As DNA, the CDR3 is TGTGCCAGCAGCTTAGCGACAAGTAATTCACCCCTCCACTTT.

This clonotype was detected a few times. This chain joins TRBV4-3 and TRBJ1-4, with 8 bases that match TRBD1. The CDR3 has 16 residues. Germline V lookup: CDR1 LGHNA, CDR2 YSLEER. After removal of 2 bases from V and 7 bases from J, the junction contained 9 bases not matched to a gene. The CDR3 DNA follows: TGCGCCAGCAGCCAACACGACAGGGGAGGAAGTGAAAAACTGTTTTTT. Amino acid sequence: CASSQHDRGGSEKLFF.

This clonotype was counted only a few times. V and J are TRBV6-1 and TRBJ1-3; D unresolved. The V end lost 7 bases, the J end lost 4 bases, and 20 bases lay between the germline ends. Per germline, CDR1 MNHNS and CDR2 SASEGT. The CDR3 length is 16 residues. The CDR3 DNA sequence: TGTGCCAGCACCATAGGAGGAGTCATCTCCGGAAACACCATATATTTT. This translates into CASTIGGVISGNTIYF.

In its sample, this clonotype was seen once. The chain is built from TRBV11-1 and TRBJ2-1, with TRBD2 matching over 12 bases. Trimming removed 1 base from V and 2 bases from J; junction bases left unmatched: 15. Germline CDR1 and CDR2: SGHAT and FQDESV (reference sequence). CDR3 length equals 21 residues. The CDR3, as DNA: TGTGCCAGCAGCTTAGGGGTAAGACTAGCGGGAGTGTCACCTACCTACAATGAGCAGTTCTTC. It codes for CASSLGVRLAGVSPTYNEQFF. Drawing the rest from reference TRBV11-1 and TRBJ2-1, the complete variable domain is EAEVAQSPRYKITEKSQAVAFWCDPISGHATLYWYRQILGQGPELLVQFQDESVVDDSQLPKDRFSAERLKGVDSTLKIQPAELGDSAMYLCASSLGVRLAGVSPTYNEQFFGPGTRLTVL.

This clonotype was seen many times. The chain recombines TRBV15 with TRBJ2-3, with D possibly matching TRBD2 (6 bases). Deletions cut 5 bases from V and 2 bases from J, with 17 bases between. The CDR3 spans 16 residues. From germline, CDR1 is LNHNV and CDR2 YYDKDF (reference sequence). CDR3 nucleotides: TGTGCCACCAGCGACCCGGGGACTCCTTCCACAGATACGCAGTATTTT. Its protein is CATSDPGTPSTDTQYF.

This clonotype appeared a few times. The gene calls are TRBV12-3 or TRBV12-4 and TRBJ1-4; D is ambiguous. The CDR3 covers 14 residues. V was shortened by 2 bases and J by 8 bases, with 12 bases between the two germline ends. CDR3 DNA sequence: TGTGCCAGCAGTTTAAGGGCCCCGGGGGAAAAACTGTTTTTT. Translating gives CASSLRAPGEKLFF.

There are many counts of this clonotype. The chain employs TRBV12-3 or TRBV12-4 and TRBJ2-3; D may be TRBD2 (6 bases). V was cut by 5 bases and J by 8 bases, with 17 bases left in between. The CDR3 runs to 14 residues. The CDR3 DNA is TGTGCCAGCAGTCTGGGACTGGAAGGAGGTACGCAGTATTTT. This sequence encodes CASSLGLEGGTQYF.